This TCR beta chain was identified during a study of PD-L1 blockade in urothelial cancer. The V and J ends lost 2 bases and 0 bases, in that order; junction bases with no gene match: 6. The CDR3 runs 18 residues. Germline-derived CDR1 and CDR2 are MNHNS and SASEGT. Repertoires were generated with immunoSEQ multiplex PCR, while TCRdb's copy carries only in-frame clones and drops some. The table shows 14,000 to 15,000 clones, with approximately 88% occurring only once. Sequenced here: PBMCs, sampled around atezolizumab (anti-PD-L1) treatment. The V gene is TRBV6-1, the J gene TRBJ1-5, with 11 bases aligning to TRBD1. The sequence was obtained from a man aged 65 to 79 with urothelial cancer. In DNA form, the CDR3 reads TGTGCCAGCAGTGAATGGGACAGGGGGATTCATAGCAATCAGCCCCAGCATTTT. Protein sequence: CASSEWDRGIHSNQPQHF.